This entry lists 19 T cell receptor beta chains sequenced from one sample in a study of CD8 T cells in ankylosing spondylitis. MiXCR was run by TCRdb on the 5' RACE reads, yielding one entry per CDR3 protein. The sample consists of roughly 170,000 distinct CDR3 sequences, roughly 10% of them appearing once. Sequencing was done on a sample of blood, either unsorted or a sorted T cell fraction (not recorded which). Receptors were obtained from a female donor with ankylosing spondylitis or in good health (not recorded which).

The sample holds a few counts of this clonotype. One end of the junction is discordant with germline, which a read error may explain. The V call is TRBV3-1, the J call TRBJ2-7; no clear D gene. The CDR3 spans 11 residues. The germline gives CDR1 LGHDT, CDR2 YNNKEL (reference sequence). The CDR3: CASSQGYIANF. The CDR3 nucleotides read TGTGCCAGCAGCCAAGGGTATATCGCGAACTTC.

This clonotype was counted between two and nine times. V gene TRBV27 combines with J gene TRBJ2-7; 7 bases fit TRBD2. Per germline, CDR1 MNHEY and CDR2 SMNVEV (reference sequence). The CDR3 sequence is 13 residues long. The trim removed 8 bases at V and 5 bases at J, leaving 9 bases unmatched. The CDR3 region is CASRSGNSHEQYF. As DNA, the CDR3 is TGTGCCAGCCGAAGCGGGAATTCCCACGAGCAGTACTTC.

This chain uses TRBV24-1 with TRBJ2-2, with D perhaps matching TRBD2 (6 bases). The CDR3 sequence is 15 residues long. Looked up from germline, CDR1 is KGHDR and CDR2 is SFDVKD. V was clipped by 4 bases and J by 5 bases, with 13 bases between them. The CDR3 sequence is CATSEGTGRTGELFF. CDR3 in DNA: TGTGCCACCAGTGAGGGGACTGGTAGGACCGGGGAGCTGTTTTTT.

This clonotype showed up just a few times. The chain joins TRBV30 to TRBJ2-5, with D unclear. Between the trimmed V and J ends, which lost 5 bases and 7 bases, there was a span of 8 bases. The CDR3 loop spans 10 amino acids. CDR1 is GTSNPN and CDR2 is SVGIG in the germline V gene (reference sequence). CDR3 amino acids: CAWGATTQYF. DNA for the CDR3: TGTGCCTGGGGCGCGACGACCCAGTACTTC.

This clonotype was seen a single time. Germline is not matched at one junction end, which may reflect a read error. The chain employs TRBV30 and TRBJ2-7; TRBD1 agrees at 9 bases. Germline CDR1 GTSNPN, CDR2 SVGIG (reference sequence). The CDR3 totals 13 residues. CDR3 DNA: TGTGCCGGACGGGACAGGGAAATTTCAGTTTTGCACTTC. Translation: CAGRDREISVLHF.

This clonotype was counted only a few times. The chain couples TRBV29-1 to TRBJ2-3; D is uncertain. This CDR3 has 11 amino acids. The V end lost 4 bases, the J end lost 7 bases, and 9 bases lay between the germline ends. Germline loops: CDR1 SQVTM, CDR2 ANQGSEA. Here the CDR3 DNA reads TGCAGCGTTGTGTTGGCGAATACGCAGTATTTT. Protein product: CSVVLANTQYF.

This clonotype was seen repeatedly, ten times or more. This chain uses TRBV5-1 with TRBJ2-1; 9 nucleotides agree with TRBD2. Trimming removed 5 bases from V and 4 bases from J; junction bases left unmatched: 4. The germline gives CDR1 SGHRS, CDR2 YFSETQ. The CDR3 contains 14 residues. The DNA of the CDR3 is TGCGCCAGCAGTTTTGCGGGAGGGTACAATGAGCAGTTCTTC. This sequence encodes CASSFAGGYNEQFF.

In its sample, this clonotype was seen a few times. The V and J genes are TRBV20-1 and TRBJ2-1; 9 bases are a match to TRBD2. Germline CDR1 and CDR2: DFQATT and SNEGSKA (reference sequence). This CDR3 is built from 15 residues. The V and J ends lost 4 bases and 7 bases, in that order; junction bases with no gene match: 11. CDR3 in amino acids: CSATPSSGRRNEQFF. The CDR3 DNA reads TGCAGTGCTACACCCAGCAGCGGGAGGCGGAATGAGCAGTTCTTC.

This clonotype was picked up a small number of times. V is TRBV20-1 and J is TRBJ2-7; 10 nucleotides align to TRBD2. Trimming at V came to 8 bases and at J to 2 bases, leaving 6 bases not matched to a gene. The CDR3 loop spans 13 amino acids. Germline CDR1 and CDR2: DFQATT and SNEGSKA (reference sequence). The CDR3 DNA reads TGCAGTTGCAGAGGACTAGCGGCCTACGAGCAGTACTTC. Its protein product is CSCRGLAAYEQYF.

This chain uses TRBV9 with TRBJ2-3; D ambiguous. There are 16 residues in the CDR3. Per germline, CDR1 SGDLS and CDR2 YYNGEE. Between the trimmed V and J ends, which lost 3 bases and 0 bases, there was a span of 14 bases. The CDR3 nucleotides read TGTGCCAGCAGCGGGGCGGCTACCCCCAGCACAGATACGCAGTATTTT. This gives the protein CASSGAATPSTDTQYF. Variable domain in full (rest from reference TRBV9 and TRBJ2-3): DSGVTQTPKHLITATGQRVTLRCSPRSGDLSVYWYQQSLDQGLQFLIQYYNGEERAKGNILERFSAQQFPDLHSELNLSSLELGDSALYFCASSGAATPSTDTQYFGPGTRLTVL.

V is TRBV12-3 or TRBV12-4 and J is TRBJ2-5; D gene unclear. The CDR3 contains 12 residues. The V gene lost 8 bases and the J gene lost 4 bases, with 11 bases spanning the gap. The CDR3 region is CASASHRETQYF. The CDR3 DNA sequence: TGTGCCAGCGCGAGCCACCGAGAGACCCAGTACTTC.

This clonotype appeared many times. The CDR3 here is CASSLNPSGTDTQYF. CDR3 sequence (DNA): TGTGCCAGCAGCTTAAATCCTAGCGGCACAGATACGCAGTATTTT. This sequence joins TRBV7-8 and TRBJ2-3; a possible D gene is TRBD2 (6 bases). CDR3 length: 15 residues. From germline, CDR1 is SGHVS and CDR2 FQNEAQ. V was shortened by 2 bases and J by 1 base, with 10 bases between the two germline ends.

This clonotype was observed a few times. The chain combines TRBV19 with TRBJ2-3, with D uncertain. Germline V gives CDR1 LNHDA, CDR2 SQIVND (reference sequence). The CDR3 totals 13 residues. V was pared by 4 bases and J by 3 bases, with 8 bases between. The CDR3 region has the DNA TGTGCCAGTAGTACCCAGGCGACAGATACGCAGTATTTT. It codes for CASSTQATDTQYF.

CDR3 loop: CASSPPGTGPGERAGELFF. CDR3 DNA: TGTGCCAGCAGTCCACCCGGGACAGGACCGGGAGAGAGGGCCGGGGAGCTGTTTTTT. The chain recombines TRBV6-1 with TRBJ2-2, with 8 positions matching TRBD1. After removal of 5 bases from V and 6 bases from J, the junction contained 20 bases not matched to a gene. The V gene's germline CDR1 is MNHNS and CDR2 SASEGT. The CDR3 covers 19 residues.

This clonotype is judged medium-sized. The V gene is TRBV10-3, the J gene TRBJ2-2, with D uncertain. Trimming left V 7 bases short and J 4 bases short, with 7 bases between. CDR3 length: 12 residues. The germline gives CDR1 ENHRY, CDR2 SYGVKD. CDR3 sequence: CAITAPTGELFF. As DNA, the CDR3 is TGTGCCATCACCGCCCCCACCGGGGAGCTGTTTTTT.

This rearrangement joins TRBV6-1 to TRBJ1-2; D not resolved. The CDR3 is 13 residues long. Trimming cost V 1 base and J 8 bases, with 11 bases left between them. Germline V gene data show CDR1 as MNHNS and CDR2 as SASEGT. The CDR3 region is CASSEGSPRGYTF. The CDR3 DNA reads as TGTGCCAGCAGTGAAGGGTCCCCTCGGGGCTACACCTTC.

V usage is TRBV30 and J usage is TRBJ2-1; TRBD2 matches 7 bases. The germline V gene has CDR1 GTSNPN and CDR2 SVGIG (reference sequence). With V trimmed by 4 bases and J by 4 bases, 4 bases remained unmatched. CDR3 length: 13 amino acids. The DNA for the CDR3 is TGTGCCTGGACCCTGGGGGGGTACAATGAGCAGTTCTTC. It is translated as CAWTLGGYNEQFF.

This clonotype was detected only a few times. This chain connects TRBV7-2 to TRBJ2-7; tentative D call: TRBD1 (5 bases). CDR1 and CDR2 (germline): SGHTA, FQGNSA. V lost 5 bases and J lost 5, with 10 bases in between. The CDR3 runs 12 residues. CDR3 amino acids: CASSQGDDEQYF. The DNA of the CDR3 is TGTGCCAGCAGCCAGGGTGACGACGAGCAGTACTTC.

At least ten counts were recorded for this clonotype. V gene TRBV7-9 combines with J gene TRBJ1-1; D call uncertain. The CDR3 has 12 residues. Deletions cut 1 base from V and 4 bases from J, with 4 bases between. In germline, CDR1 is SEHNR, CDR2 FQNEAQ (reference sequence). This chain's CDR3 is CASSLGATEAFF. The CDR3 DNA is TGTGCCAGCAGCTTAGGCGCCACTGAAGCTTTCTTT.